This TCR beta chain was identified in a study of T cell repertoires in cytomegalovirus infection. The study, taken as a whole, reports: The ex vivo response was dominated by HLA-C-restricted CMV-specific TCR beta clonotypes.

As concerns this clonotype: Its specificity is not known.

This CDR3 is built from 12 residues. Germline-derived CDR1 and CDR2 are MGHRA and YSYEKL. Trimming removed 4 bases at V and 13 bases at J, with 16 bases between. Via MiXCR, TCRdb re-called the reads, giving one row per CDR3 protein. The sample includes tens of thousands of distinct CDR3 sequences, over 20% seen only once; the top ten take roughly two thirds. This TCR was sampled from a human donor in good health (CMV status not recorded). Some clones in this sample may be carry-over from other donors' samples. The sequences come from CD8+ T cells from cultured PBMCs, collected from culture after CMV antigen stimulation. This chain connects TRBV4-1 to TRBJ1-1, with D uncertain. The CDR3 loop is CASSPVGSPGFF. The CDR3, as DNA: TGCGCCAGCAGCCCAGTAGGCAGTCCAGGTTTCTTT.